The present T cell receptor beta chain was sequenced within a study of lymphopenia after photon versus proton radiotherapy. The assay was immunoSEQ multiplex PCR, and TCRdb's table has in-frame clones only and misses some. Among fewer than 20,000 clones listed, more than 90% were seen once. Trimming removed 9 bases at V and 2 bases at J, with 8 bases between. CDR1 ENHRY and CDR2 SYGVKD come from the germline V gene. CDR3 length: 13 amino acids. As to this clone: Its antigen is currently unknown.

Study-wide points: In patients who died, overall survival fell as post-nadir TCR diversity dropped more. Better survival with proton therapy was suggested as possible, not demonstrated. Photon-treated patients lost naive T cells and TCR diversity; proton-treated stayed stable. After lymphocyte nadir, photon-treated repertoires showed oligoclonal expansion, especially CD8+ Temra.

This specimen consisted of peripheral blood, obtained from a patient treated with photon-based radiotherapy. This chain links TRBV10-3 with TRBJ2-6; D is possibly TRBD1 (6 bases). The clonotype was recovered from a woman in her thirties or forties with cholangiocarcinoma. The CDR3 nucleotides are TGTGCCATTGGGGGCGCTGGGGCCAACGTCCTGACTTTC. It yields the protein CAIGGAGANVLTF.